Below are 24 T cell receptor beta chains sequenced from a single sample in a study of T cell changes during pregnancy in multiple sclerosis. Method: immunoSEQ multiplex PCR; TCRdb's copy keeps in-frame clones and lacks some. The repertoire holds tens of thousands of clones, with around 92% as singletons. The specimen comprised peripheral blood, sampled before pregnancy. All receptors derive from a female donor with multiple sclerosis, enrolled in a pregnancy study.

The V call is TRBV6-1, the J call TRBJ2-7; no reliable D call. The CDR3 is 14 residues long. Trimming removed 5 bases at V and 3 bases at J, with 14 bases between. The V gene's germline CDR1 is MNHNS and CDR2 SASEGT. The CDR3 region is CASSQEFFVYEQYF. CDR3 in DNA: TGTGCCAGCAGTCAGGAATTCTTCGTCTACGAGCAGTACTTC.

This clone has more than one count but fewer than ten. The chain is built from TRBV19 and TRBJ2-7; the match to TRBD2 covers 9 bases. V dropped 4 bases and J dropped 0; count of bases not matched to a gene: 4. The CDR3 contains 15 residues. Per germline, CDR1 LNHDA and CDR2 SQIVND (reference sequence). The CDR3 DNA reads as TGTGCCAGTAGTAAGACTAGCGGAATCTCCTACGAGCAGTACTTC. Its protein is CASSKTSGISYEQYF. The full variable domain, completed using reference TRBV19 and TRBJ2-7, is DGGITQSPKYLFRKEGQNVTLSCEQNLNHDAMYWYRQDPGQGLRLIYYSQIVNDFQKGDIAEGYSVSREKKESFPLTVTSAQKNPTAFYLCASSKTSGISYEQYFGPGTRLTVT.

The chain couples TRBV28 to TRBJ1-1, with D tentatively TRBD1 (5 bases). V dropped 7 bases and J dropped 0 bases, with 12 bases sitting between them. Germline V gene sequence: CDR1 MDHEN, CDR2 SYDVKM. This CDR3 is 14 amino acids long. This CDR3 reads CASTPGLMNTEAFF. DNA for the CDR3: TGTGCCAGCACTCCAGGGTTGATGAACACTGAAGCTTTCTTT.

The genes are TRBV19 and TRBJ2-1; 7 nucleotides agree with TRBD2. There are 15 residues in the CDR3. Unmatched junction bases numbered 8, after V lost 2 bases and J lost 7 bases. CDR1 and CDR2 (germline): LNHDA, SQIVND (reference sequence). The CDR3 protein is CASSIYSGNENEQFF. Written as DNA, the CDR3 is TGTGCCAGTAGTATATACAGCGGGAATGAAAATGAGCAGTTCTTC.

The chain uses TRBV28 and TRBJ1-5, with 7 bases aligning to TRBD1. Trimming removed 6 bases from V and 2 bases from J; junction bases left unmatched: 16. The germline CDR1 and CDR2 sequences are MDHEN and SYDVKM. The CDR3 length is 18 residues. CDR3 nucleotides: TGTGCCAGCAGCCTGGAGGGGGCAGGGGATTTGGGCAATCAGCCCCAGCATTTT. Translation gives CASSLEGAGDLGNQPQHF.

CDR3 region: CASSSRQGAIGTDTQYF. As DNA, the CDR3 is TGTGCCAGCAGCTCCAGACAGGGAGCTATAGGCACAGATACGCAGTATTTT. V is TRBV11-3 and J is TRBJ2-3, with 7 positions matching TRBD1. V lost 4 bases and J lost 1; bases outside the gene matches: 11. Germline assignment: CDR1 SGHNT and CDR2 YENEEA. There are 17 residues in the CDR3.

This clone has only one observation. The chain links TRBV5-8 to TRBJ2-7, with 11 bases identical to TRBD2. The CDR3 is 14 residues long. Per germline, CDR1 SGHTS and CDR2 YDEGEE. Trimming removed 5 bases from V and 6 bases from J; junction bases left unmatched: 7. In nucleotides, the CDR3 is TGTGCCAGCAGTTCACTAGCGGGAGCGGGCGAGCAGTACTTC. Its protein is CASSSLAGAGEQYF.

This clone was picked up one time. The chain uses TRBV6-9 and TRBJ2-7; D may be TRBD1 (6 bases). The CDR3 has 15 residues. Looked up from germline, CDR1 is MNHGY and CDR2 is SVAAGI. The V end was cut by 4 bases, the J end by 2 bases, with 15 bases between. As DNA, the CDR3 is TGTGCCAGCAGTTTCCGGGACACGGATACCTACGAGCAGTACTTC. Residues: CASSFRDTDTYEQYF.

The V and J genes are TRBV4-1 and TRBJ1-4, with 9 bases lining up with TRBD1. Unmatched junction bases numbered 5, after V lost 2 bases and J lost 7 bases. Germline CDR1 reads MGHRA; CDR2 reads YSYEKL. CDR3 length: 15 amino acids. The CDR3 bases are TGCGCCAGCAGCCAATCAGGGACAGGGAGTGAAAAACTGTTTTTT. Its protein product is CASSQSGTGSEKLFF.

CDR3 residues: CATSRALGETQYF. The DNA for the CDR3 is TGTGCCACCAGCAGAGCCCTAGGCGAGACCCAGTACTTC. The J gene is TRBJ2-5, the V gene TRBV15; D remains ambiguous. Trimming shortened V by 1 base and J by 5 bases, and 8 bases separated the two germline ends. The length of the CDR3 is 13 residues. Germline V CDR1 and CDR2: LNHNV, YYDKDF (reference sequence).

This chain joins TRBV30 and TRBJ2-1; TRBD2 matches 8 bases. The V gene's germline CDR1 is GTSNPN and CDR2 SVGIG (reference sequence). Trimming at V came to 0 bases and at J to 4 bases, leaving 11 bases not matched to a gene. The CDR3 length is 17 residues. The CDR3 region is CAWSVLLSGSSYNEQFF. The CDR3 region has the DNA TGTGCCTGGAGTGTACTTTTGAGCGGGAGTTCTTACAATGAGCAGTTCTTC.

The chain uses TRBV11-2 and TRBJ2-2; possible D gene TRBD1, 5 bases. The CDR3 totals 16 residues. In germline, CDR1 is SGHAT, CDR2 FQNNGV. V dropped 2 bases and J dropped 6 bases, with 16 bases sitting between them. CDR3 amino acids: CASSLTGQTFPGELFF. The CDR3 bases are TGTGCCAGCAGCTTAACAGGTCAGACCTTCCCCGGGGAGCTGTTTTTT.

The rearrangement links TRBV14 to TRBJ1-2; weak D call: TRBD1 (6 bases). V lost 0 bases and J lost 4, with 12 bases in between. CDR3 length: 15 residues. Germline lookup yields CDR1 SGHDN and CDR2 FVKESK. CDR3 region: CASSQDPARGYGYTF. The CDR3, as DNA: TGTGCCAGCAGCCAAGATCCCGCCAGGGGCTATGGCTACACCTTC.

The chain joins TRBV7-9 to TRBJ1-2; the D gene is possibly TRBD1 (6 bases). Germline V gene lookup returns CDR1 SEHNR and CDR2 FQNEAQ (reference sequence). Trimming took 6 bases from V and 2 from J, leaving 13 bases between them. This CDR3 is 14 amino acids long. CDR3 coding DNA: TGTGCCAGCAGAAAGGGGGGGCCAAACTATGGCTACACCTTC. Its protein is CASRKGGPNYGYTF.

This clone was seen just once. For the CDR3, the DNA is TGTGCCAGCAGGAGAACTACCGCCGGGCAGCCCCAGCATTTT. This gives the protein CASRRTTAGQPQHF. This chain joins TRBV6-1 and TRBJ1-5; D is undetermined. The CDR3 consists of 14 residues. Germline CDR1 MNHNS, CDR2 SASEGT. V lost 6 bases to trimming and J lost 7 bases, with 16 bases between them.

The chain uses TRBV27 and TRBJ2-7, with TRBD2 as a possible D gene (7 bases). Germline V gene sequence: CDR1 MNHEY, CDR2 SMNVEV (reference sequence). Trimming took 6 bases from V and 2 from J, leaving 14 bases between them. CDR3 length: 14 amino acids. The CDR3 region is CASRLGGGAYEQYF. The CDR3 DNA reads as TGTGCCAGCAGGCTCGGCGGGGGCGCCTACGAGCAGTACTTC.

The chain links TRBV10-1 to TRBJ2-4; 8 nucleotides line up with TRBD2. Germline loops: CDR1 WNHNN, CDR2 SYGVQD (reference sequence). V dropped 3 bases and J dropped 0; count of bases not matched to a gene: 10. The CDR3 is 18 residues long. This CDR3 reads CASSEPTTAGAAKNIQYF. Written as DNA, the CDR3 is TGCGCCAGCAGTGAACCGACTACAGCGGGAGCAGCCAAAAACATTCAGTACTTC.

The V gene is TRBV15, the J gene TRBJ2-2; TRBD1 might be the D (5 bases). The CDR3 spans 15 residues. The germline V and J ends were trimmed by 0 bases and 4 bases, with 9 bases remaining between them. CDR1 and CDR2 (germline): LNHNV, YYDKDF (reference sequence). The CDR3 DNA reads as TGTGCCACCAGCAGAGACCACGACAGCACCGGGGAGCTGTTTTTT. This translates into CATSRDHDSTGELFF.

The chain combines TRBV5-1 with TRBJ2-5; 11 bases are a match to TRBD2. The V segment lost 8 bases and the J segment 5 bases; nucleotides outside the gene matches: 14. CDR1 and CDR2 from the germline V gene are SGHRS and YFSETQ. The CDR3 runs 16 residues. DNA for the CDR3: TGCGCCAGTTCCGACTCGACTAGCGGGACGGGGGAGACCCAGTACTTC. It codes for CASSDSTSGTGETQYF.

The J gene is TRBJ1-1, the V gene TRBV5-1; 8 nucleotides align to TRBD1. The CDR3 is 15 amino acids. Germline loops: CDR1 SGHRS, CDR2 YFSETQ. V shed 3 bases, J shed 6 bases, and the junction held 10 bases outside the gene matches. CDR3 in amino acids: CASSWTGTSLAEAFF. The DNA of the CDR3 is TGCGCCAGCAGCTGGACAGGGACCTCCTTAGCTGAAGCTTTCTTT.

In DNA, the CDR3 is TGTGCCAGCCGGGACAGATCTTTCTACGAGCAGTACTTC. It is translated as CASRDRSFYEQYF. The chain has TRBV28 and TRBJ2-7, with 7 bases that match TRBD1. The length of the CDR3 is 13 residues. J was trimmed by 3 bases and V by 8 bases; bases with no gene match: 7. The V gene's germline CDR1 is MDHEN and CDR2 SYDVKM.

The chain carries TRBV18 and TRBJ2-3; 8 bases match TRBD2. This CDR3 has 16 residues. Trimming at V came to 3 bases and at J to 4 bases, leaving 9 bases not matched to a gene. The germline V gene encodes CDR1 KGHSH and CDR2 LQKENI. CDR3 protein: CASSPPSGGPADTQYF. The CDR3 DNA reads TGTGCCAGCTCACCTCCGTCGGGAGGGCCGGCAGATACGCAGTATTTT.

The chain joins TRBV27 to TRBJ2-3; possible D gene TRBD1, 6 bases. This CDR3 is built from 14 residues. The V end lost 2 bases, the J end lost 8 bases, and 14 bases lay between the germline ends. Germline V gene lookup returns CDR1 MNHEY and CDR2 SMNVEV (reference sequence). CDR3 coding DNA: TGTGCCAGCAGTTTAGCCAGGTCCAGGGGTACGCAGTATTTT. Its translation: CASSLARSRGTQYF.

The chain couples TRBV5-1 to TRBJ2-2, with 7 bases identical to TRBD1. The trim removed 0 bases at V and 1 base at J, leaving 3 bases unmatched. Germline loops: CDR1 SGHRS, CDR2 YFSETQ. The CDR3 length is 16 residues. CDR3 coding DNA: TGCGCCAGCAGCTTGGGGGCAGGGGGGAACACCGGGGAGCTGTTTTTT. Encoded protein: CASSLGAGGNTGELFF.